The rows below give T cell receptor beta chains drawn from one sample of a study of blood T cell repertoires in COVID-19. Sequencing was performed with immunoSEQ multiplex PCR; in TCRdb, only in-frame clones are kept and a portion is missing. Of some 120,000 clones listed, about four fifths are singletons. The specimen sequenced was peripheral blood. The source of these receptors is a human donor in a cohort sampled during active COVID-19. The CDR3 runs from the conserved cysteine through the conserved F or W. The D gene is left open where the match is weak. For some rows the clone size is stated as once, few or many, or as a class when expanded; others skip it.

TRBD2	TRBJ2-3	TRBV7-2	.	TGTGCCAGCAGCTCGAGTCTAGCGGGTACGCAGTATTTT	CASSSSLAGTQYF
.	TRBJ2-5	TRBV28	.	TGTGCCAGCAGTTTCCCAGGGGCCCTAGAGACCCAGTACTTC	CASSFPGALETQYF
TRBD1	TRBJ1-3	TRBV7-2	few	TGTGCCAGCAGCTTCCGGACCCGGGACAGGGGATACGGAAACACCATATATTTT	CASSFRTRDRGYGNTIYF
.	TRBJ1-4	TRBV2	.	TGTGCCAGCAGTGACCCGGGTTCACTGTTTTTT	CASSDPGSLFF
.	TRBJ2-2	TRBV11-2	.	TGTGCCAGCAGTCCCCGGTTGAACACCGGGGAGCTGTTTTTT	CASSPRLNTGELFF
.	TRBJ2-1	TRBV25-1	few	TGTGCCAGCAGTTCTTGGAGGAATGAGCAGTTCTTC	CASSSWRNEQFF
TRBD1	TRBJ1-2	TRBV5-5	.	TGTGCCAGCAGCTTGGGAGGGGGCGCTTATGGCTACACCTTC	CASSLGGGAYGYTF
.	TRBJ2-3	TRBV3-1/TRBV3-2	.	TGTGCCAGCAGCCAAGCGGTGGGAGGCAGCACAGATACGCAGTATTTT	CASSQAVGGSTDTQYF
.	TRBJ2-1	TRBV7-3	.	TGTGCCAGCAGTCTCTCCTTTTTGGGGGGCTCCTACAATGAGCAGTTCTTC	CASSLSFLGGSYNEQFF
TRBD1	TRBJ2-3	TRBV6-5	.	TGTGCCAGCAGCAGGGACAGGGTTAACACAGATACGCAGTATTTT	CASSRDRVNTDTQYF
TRBD1	TRBJ2-7	TRBV5-8	.	TGTGCCAGCAGCTTTTCTGCCGGAACAGGGGTCTCCTACGAGCAGTACTTC	CASSFSAGTGVSYEQYF
.	TRBJ1-5	TRBV6-5	.	TGTGCCAGCAGGAGAAGGGGTAGCAATCAGCCCCAGCATTTT	CASRRRGSNQPQHF
TRBD2	TRBJ2-7	TRBV3-1/TRBV3-2	few	TGTGCCAGCAGCCCGCGGGGGGGACTTTCCTACGAGCAGTACTTC	CASSPRGGLSYEQYF
.	TRBJ2-3	TRBV12-5	.	TGTGCTAGTGGCCTCGGACAGTTTGCAGATACGCAGTATTTT	CASGLGQFADTQYF
TRBD1	TRBJ1-5	TRBV27	.	TGTGCCAGCAGTTTAAGGGGGACAGGAAATCAGCCCCAGCATTTT	CASSLRGTGNQPQHF
.	TRBJ2-2	TRBV12-5	.	TGTGCTAGTGGTTCAGGGGGGCCGGGCACCGGGGAGCTGTTTTTT	CASGSGGPGTGELFF
.	TRBJ1-4	TRBV12-3/TRBV12-4	.	TGTGCCACCTCCAGGGATGGTGGGGAAAAACTGTTTTTT	CATSRDGGEKLFF
TRBD2	TRBJ2-5	TRBV15	.	TGTGCCACCAGCCCAGGAGAGGTTAGCGGGACAAGAGAGACCCAGTACTTC	CATSPGEVSGTRETQYF
.	TRBJ1-3	TRBV7-6	.	TGTGCCAGCAGCTTAGCCGCAGGTACCGGAAACACCATATATTTT	CASSLAAGTGNTIYF
.	TRBJ2-5	TRBV5-4	.	TGTGCCAGCAGTTTTACGTCTGGCTTTCAAGAGACCCAGTACTTC	CASSFTSGFQETQYF
TRBD1	TRBJ1-2	TRBV6-2/TRBV6-3	.	TGTGCCAGCAGCCGTAATACAGGGGACTATGGCTACACCTTC	CASSRNTGDYGYTF
.	TRBJ2-3	TRBV5-8	.	TGTGCCAGCGTCAGGGTAGATACGCAGTATTTT	CASVRVDTQYF
TRBD2	TRBJ2-7	TRBV5-1	once	TGCGCCAGCAGCTTGGCGGCGGGAGGGCCCTACGAGCAGTACTTC	CASSLAAGGPYEQYF
.	TRBJ1-6	TRBV5-6	once	TGTGCCAGCAGCCACCGGGACATCCTGTTATCCCTCCACTTT	CASSHRDILLSLHF
TRBD1	TRBJ2-7	TRBV7-2	.	TGTGCCAGCAGCCCCCGTCGGACAGGGGCCTACGAGCAGTACTTC	CASSPRRTGAYEQYF
TRBD1	TRBJ2-7	TRBV6-1	.	TGTGCCAGCAGTGAAGAGGGACAGGGCCCCTACGAGCAGTACTTC	CASSEEGQGPYEQYF
TRBD1	TRBJ1-4	TRBV30	.	TGTGCCGTTTCAAGGGGGCCTAATGAAAAACTGTTTTTT	CAVSRGPNEKLFF
TRBD2	TRBJ2-7	TRBV5-1	.	TGCGCCAGCAGCTTGGAAGCTCTTTTTAGCGGGAGCTACGAGCAGTACTTC	CASSLEALFSGSYEQYF
TRBD1	TRBJ1-4	TRBV4-2	few	TGTGCCAGCAGCCAAGGGGACAGGGTGTCTAATGAAAAACTGTTTTTT	CASSQGDRVSNEKLFF
.	TRBJ1-5	TRBV4-3	.	TGCGCCAGCAGCCGATCTGCCAGGGGTGATCAGCCCCAGCATTTT	CASSRSARGDQPQHF
TRBD2	TRBJ2-7	TRBV11-3	once	TGTGCCAGCAGCTTTGCTAGCGGGGGGTACGAGCAGTACTTC	CASSFASGGYEQYF
TRBD1	TRBJ1-4	TRBV4-2	.	TGTGCCAGCAGCCAAGCTTCCGGGACAGGGGATGAAAAACTGTTTTTT	CASSQASGTGDEKLFF
TRBD2	TRBJ2-5	TRBV7-2	.	TGTGCCAGCAGCTTAGGACTAGCGGGGGGCAGAGAGACCCAGTACTTC	CASSLGLAGGRETQYF
TRBD2	TRBJ2-7	TRBV5-1	.	TGCGCCAGCAGCTTGTCTAGCGGGGATTCCTACGAGCAGTACTTC	CASSLSSGDSYEQYF
TRBD1	TRBJ2-7	TRBV7-3	.	TGTGCCAGCAGCTTAACGTTGGGACAGGGGGCTCCCGAGCAGTACTTC	CASSLTLGQGAPEQYF
.	TRBJ1-4	TRBV5-3	.	TGTGCCAGAAGACTGACAAATGAAAAACTGTTTTTT	CARRLTNEKLFF
.	TRBJ1-5	TRBV28	few	TGTGCCAGCAGTCATCCCGGGACACTAGTAAGCAATCAGCCCCAGCATTTT	CASSHPGTLVSNQPQHF